The 17 T cell receptor beta chains below all came from one sample that was sequenced in a study of shared clonotypes between healthy human individuals. Naive CD8 cells lacked CD45RO, underwent positive selection for CCR7 and left out terminally differentiated effector memory CD45RA+ cells. The data were produced by immunoSEQ multiplex PCR, yet TCRdb's version contains in-frame clones alone and is incomplete. Of approximately 650,000 clones in the sample, roughly 95% were seen once. Sequenced input: naive CD8+ T cells sorted from blood. The receptor set was obtained from a woman in her twenties or thirties in good health.

This clone is a singleton in its sample. The V call is TRBV6-5, the J call TRBJ2-7, with 8 positions matching TRBD1. Germline CDR1 and CDR2: MNHEY and SVGAGI. V dropped 7 bases and J dropped 1; count of bases not matched to a gene: 6. The CDR3 has 14 residues. The CDR3, as DNA: TGTGCCAGCAAGACAGGGGTTGGATCCTACGAGCAGTACTTC. Translation gives CASKTGVGSYEQYF.

This sequence joins TRBV19 and TRBJ2-2, with a tentative D call TRBD2 (5 bases). The CDR3 sequence is 19 residues long. V was cut by 1 base and J by 1 base, with 19 bases left in between. The germline V gene encodes CDR1 LNHDA and CDR2 SQIVND (reference sequence). The CDR3 sequence is CASSIVPPPGSGNTGELFF. The CDR3, as DNA: TGTGCCAGTAGTATAGTTCCCCCGCCGGGATCCGGGAACACCGGGGAGCTGTTTTTT.

The rearrangement joins TRBV6-1 to TRBJ1-5; D is possibly TRBD1 (6 bases). From germline, CDR1 is MNHNS and CDR2 SASEGT. The V and J ends lost 11 bases and 1 base respectively, with 18 bases between them. This CDR3 is 15 amino acids long. The CDR3 coding sequence is TGTGCCTGCGCACAGGGCGCTCTGAGCAATCAGCCCCAGCATTTT. Translating it yields CACAQGALSNQPQHF.

The genes are TRBV27 and TRBJ2-3, with 9 bases fitting TRBD2. The CDR3 extends over 17 amino acids. V was clipped by 5 bases and J by 3 bases; unmatched bases: 12. Germline V gives CDR1 MNHEY, CDR2 SMNVEV (reference sequence). Here the CDR3 reads CASSPAAASGNTDTQYF. CDR3 nucleotides: TGTGCCAGCAGTCCGGCGGCGGCTAGCGGGAATACAGATACGCAGTATTTT.

This clone was detected only once. V and J are TRBV2 and TRBJ2-1, with TRBD1 identical over 7 bases. Germline CDR1 is SNHLY and CDR2 is FYNNEI. The CDR3 contains 16 residues. Trimming took 4 bases from V and 2 from J; bases not matched to a gene: 8. The CDR3 bases are TGTGCCAGCAGTGCGAGGGACAGCGAGACCTACAATGAGCAGTTCTTC. This encodes CASSARDSETYNEQFF.

This chain connects TRBV4-1 to TRBJ2-1; no clear D gene. The germline V gene has CDR1 MGHRA and CDR2 YSYEKL. V lost 0 bases, J lost 2 bases, and 8 bases lay in between. The CDR3 sequence is 15 residues long. This chain's CDR3 is CASSQEPGPYNEQFF. CDR3 in DNA: TGCGCCAGCAGCCAAGAGCCGGGCCCCTACAATGAGCAGTTCTTC.

The rearrangement links TRBV10-2 to TRBJ2-2; D is perhaps TRBD2 (6 bases). The CDR3 runs 15 residues. CDR1 and CDR2 (germline): WSHSY, SAAADI. With 7 bases removed from V and 0 bases from J, the gap between germline ends came to 12 bases. CDR3 nucleotide sequence: TGCGCCAGCACGTCCGGGACTCCGAACACCGGGGAGCTGTTTTTT. Translated, it gives CASTSGTPNTGELFF.

V and J are TRBV29-1 and TRBJ2-7, with a weak D call TRBD1 (5 bases). The CDR3 length is 11 residues. Germline assignment: CDR1 SQVTM and CDR2 ANQGSEA. V lost 6 bases and J lost 3, with 9 bases in between. Here the CDR3 DNA reads TGCAGCGTGTATGACAGCTACGAGCAGTACTTC. It encodes CSVYDSYEQYF.

The chain carries TRBV28 and TRBJ2-7, with D perhaps being TRBD1 or TRBD2 (5 bases each). With 5 bases removed from V and 7 bases from J, the gap between germline ends came to 9 bases. The CDR3 runs to 11 residues. Looked up from germline, CDR1 is MDHEN and CDR2 is SYDVKM. CDR3 bases: TGTGCCAGCAGTGAGGGGCGGGAGCAGTACTTC. This encodes CASSEGREQYF.

The chain is built from TRBV27 and TRBJ2-2; D may be TRBD2 (6 bases). Germline lookup yields CDR1 MNHEY and CDR2 SMNVEV (reference sequence). V gave up 8 bases and J gave up 7 bases, with 8 bases separating them. This CDR3 has 11 amino acids. DNA of the CDR3: TGTGCCAGCGTCGGGGGCGGGGAGCTGTTTTTT. Amino acids: CASVGGGELFF.

This clone was detected once. V gene TRBV23-1 combines with J gene TRBJ2-3, with 8 bases lining up with TRBD1. TRBV23-1 counts as an open reading frame of uncertain function. Losses at the gene ends were 2 bases for V and 6 bases for J; bases not matched to a gene: 16. This CDR3 is 18 amino acids long. The CDR3 is CASSQRDRGSLCLDTQYF. CDR3 DNA sequence: TGCGCCAGCAGTCAACGTGACAGGGGATCGTTGTGTTTGGATACGCAGTATTTT.

The chain employs TRBV5-1 and TRBJ1-1, with D maybe TRBD1 (5 bases). V was clipped by 4 bases and J by 1 base, with 14 bases between them. The germline gives CDR1 SGHRS, CDR2 YFSETQ. CDR3 length equals 15 residues. CDR3 DNA sequence: TGCGCCAGCAGCCGTAGACAGACGGGGAACACTGAAGCTTTCTTT. It specifies CASSRRQTGNTEAFF.

In nucleotides, the CDR3 is TGTGCCACCAGCACGAGACAGGGTTCCTCATATGGCTACACCTTC. Protein: CATSTRQGSSYGYTF. The chain uses TRBV15 and TRBJ1-2; 7 bases map to TRBD1. CDR1 is LNHNV and CDR2 is YYDKDF in the germline V gene (reference sequence). V shed 4 bases, J shed 5 bases, and the junction held 10 bases outside the gene matches. The CDR3 totals 15 residues.

This chain joins TRBV5-1 and TRBJ2-5, with 9 bases that match TRBD1. CDR1 SGHRS and CDR2 YFSETQ come from the germline V gene. The CDR3 has 15 amino acids. The trim removed 1 base at V and 5 bases at J, leaving 6 bases unmatched. CDR3 bases: TGCGCCAGCAGCTTGTGGGACAGGGTTGAGGAGACCCAGTACTTC. As protein: CASSLWDRVEETQYF.

This clone has only one observation. V usage is TRBV28 and J usage is TRBJ2-5; 10 bases are shared with TRBD2. Germline CDR1 reads MDHEN; CDR2 reads SYDVKM. CDR3 length: 17 residues. Trimming took 5 bases from V and 0 from J; bases not matched to a gene: 9. The CDR3 here is CASSTLAGGGYQETQYF. Written as DNA, the CDR3 is TGTGCCAGCAGTACCTTAGCGGGAGGAGGGTACCAAGAGACCCAGTACTTC.

This chain joins TRBV6-5 and TRBJ2-3; TRBD2 matches 7 bases. CDR1 is MNHEY, CDR2 SVGAGI, per germline. The CDR3 has 15 amino acids. J gave up 5 bases and V 0 bases, and 5 bases lay outside the gene matches. The CDR3 DNA sequence: TGTGCCAGCAGTTACTCGATTGCGGGAGTAGATACGCAGTATTTT. This translates into CASSYSIAGVDTQYF.

The chain carries TRBV7-9 and TRBJ2-1; D call uncertain. V was trimmed by 1 base and J by 0 bases, leaving 13 bases between them. Germline assignment: CDR1 SEHNR and CDR2 FQNEAQ (reference sequence). The CDR3 has 17 amino acids. The CDR3 sequence: CASSLVEIPSSYNEQFF. The CDR3 nucleotides are TGTGCCAGCAGCTTAGTAGAGATCCCCAGCTCCTACAATGAGCAGTTCTTC.